This TCR beta chain was recorded in a study of T cells in Graves' hyperthyroidism and ophthalmopathy. Study-wide findings and caveats: For ophthalmopathy, model prediction preceded onset by a median roughly 6.2 months. Appearing also in blood were most of the thyroid clonotypes expanded above 0.001.

Trimming shortened V by 7 bases and J by 4 bases, and 10 bases separated the two germline ends. The CDR3 length is 12 residues. There were TCR beta CDR3 regions amplified from RNA transcripts. The TCR CDR3 was amplified in a first-round RT-PCR using the HTBI primer set. One entry per CDR3 protein, called by TCRdb with MiXCR from the multiplex PCR reads. Altogether 350,000 to 450,000 distinct CDR3 sequences are present, roughly 14% being singletons, with the ten largest covering 9.5% to 11%. This clonotype was counted many times. What it binds is unknown. The source material was blood. This sequence was found in an older woman with Graves' hyperthyroidism. V is TRBV12-3 or TRBV12-4 and J is TRBJ2-5; D uncertain. For the CDR3, the DNA is TGTGCCAGCACCCTCATCGGAGAGACCCAGTACTTC. It is translated as CASTLIGETQYF.